This TCR beta chain appears in the sequencing data of a study of blood T cell repertoires in COVID-19. The germline CDR1 and CDR2 sequences are MNHEY and SVGEGT. Unmatched junction bases numbered 2, after V lost 4 bases and J lost 3 bases. The CDR3 has 15 amino acids. Categorization into cohorts depended on clinical history that participants reported. Sequencing used immunoSEQ multiplex PCR; TCRdb keeps in-frame clones, though not all of them. This table holds around 480,000 clones, 75% to 90% found once. Material: PBMCs or T cells enriched from blood (not recorded which). V and J are TRBV6-2 or TRBV6-3 and TRBJ2-1; 11 bases fit TRBD2. The TCR originated in a woman between 18 and 30 years old who had recovered from COVID-19. CDR3 protein: CASSLAGGLYNEQFF. CDR3 nucleotides: TGTGCCAGCAGTTTAGCGGGGGGGCTCTACAATGAGCAGTTCTTC.